What follows is one T cell receptor (beta chain) and its context. Its antigen is currently unknown. The primer mix had 60 Vbeta and 13 Jbeta primers. Authors' processing steps: In a later analysis, of around 85 million unique beta chains, some 10 million appeared in at least two donors. Produced via immunoSEQ multiplex PCR; TCRdb's table is partial and in-frame only. V and J calls and clone size are those listed in that table; D and trimming were worked out from the DNA. The table records 98,000 or so clones, roughly 76% of them present only once. The data were obtained in a study of cytomegalovirus exposure and HLA in healthy donors. Findings and caveats of the study: It was 150 to 200 TCR beta chains that were listed as cytomegalovirus-associated. According to a later analysis, donors in an Asian-associated ancestry cluster reportedly had fewer N-insertions than the 666-donor mean. Most TCR sequences were uncommon, yet certain public TCRs appeared in many donors.

CDR3 length: 14 residues. The V and J ends lost 1 base and 6 bases respectively, with 13 bases between them. Germline CDR1 SGHAT, CDR2 FQDESV (reference sequence). V usage is TRBV11-1 and J usage is TRBJ2-7, with D unclear. The TCR originated in a human donor in good health. The sequenced sample consisted of PBMCs. The CDR3 DNA reads as TGTGCCAGCAGCTTAGGCCCTAGAATGAGCGAGCAGTACTTC. It encodes CASSLGPRMSEQYF.